The 29 T cell receptor beta chains listed next were all sequenced from one sample in a study of blood T cell repertoires in COVID-19. Some clones are missing from TCRdb's copy, which holds only in-frame ones; the method was immunoSEQ multiplex PCR. There are 65,000 to 90,000 clones in the sample; approximately 78% occur only once, and about 10% lies in the top ten. Sequencing was carried out using peripheral blood. The receptor source for this set is a man aged 55 to 70 with acute or convalescent COVID-19.

This chain uses TRBV6-5 with TRBJ1-2; D is undetermined. Germline CDR1 is MNHEY and CDR2 is SVGAGI. V dropped 5 bases and J dropped 0 bases, with 7 bases sitting between them. The CDR3 spans 13 residues. For the CDR3, the DNA is TGTGCCAGCAGTCCGGGTCCTAACTATGGCTACACCTTC. This gives the protein CASSPGPNYGYTF.

The gene calls are TRBV7-3 and TRBJ1-1; possibly TRBD1 for D (5 bases). This CDR3 region has 13 residues. With 8 bases removed from V and 0 bases from J, the gap between germline ends came to 10 bases. The germline CDR1 and CDR2 sequences are SGHTA and FQGTGA. For the CDR3, the DNA is TGTGCCAGCCAAAGGGGAATGAACACTGAAGCTTTCTTT. This gives the protein CASQRGMNTEAFF.

This rearrangement joins TRBV21-1 to TRBJ2-1; the table's D call, TRBD2, was not checked against the DNA. TRBV21-1 is a pseudogene segment. The CDR3 consists of 15 residues. CDR3 coding DNA: TGTGCCAGCTCCTCTGTGAGGGGGGGCAGGAATGAGCAGTTCTTC. Its protein is CASSSVRGGRNEQFF.

The chain is built from TRBV7-2 and TRBJ2-5; unclear D gene. The CDR3 is 12 residues long. V lost 5 bases and J lost 7, with 11 bases in between. Looked up from germline, CDR1 is SGHTA and CDR2 is FQGNSA. CDR3 region: CASSKPGWTQYF. The CDR3 DNA reads as TGTGCCAGCAGCAAACCGGGTTGGACCCAGTACTTC.

The table lists this clone with a count of one. The rearrangement uses TRBV25-1 and TRBJ2-3, with D possibly matching TRBD2 (6 bases). V gave up 5 bases and J gave up 1 base, with 7 bases separating them. Germline CDR1 and CDR2: MGHDK and SYGVNS. This CDR3 is built from 13 residues. The CDR3: CASSSGGTDTQYF. The CDR3 region has the DNA TGTGCCAGCAGTTCGGGGGGCACAGATACGCAGTATTTT.

The V call is TRBV5-1, the J call TRBJ2-1; 8 bases fit TRBD2. This CDR3 is 16 amino acids long. J gave up 2 bases and V 1 base, and 5 bases lay outside the gene matches. CDR1 is SGHRS, CDR2 YFSETQ, per germline. This CDR3 is CASSLFREGPYNEQFF. CDR3 sequence (DNA): TGCGCCAGCAGCTTGTTTCGGGAGGGCCCCTACAATGAGCAGTTCTTC.

The rearrangement uses TRBV30 and TRBJ1-1; 7 positions match TRBD1. The CDR3 loop spans 10 amino acids. V shed 8 bases, J shed 10 bases, and the junction held 7 bases outside the gene matches. Germline values: CDR1 GTSNPN, CDR2 SVGIG (reference sequence). As DNA, the CDR3 is TGTGCCGGACTCGGACAGGTAGCTTTCTTT. Encoded protein: CAGLGQVAFF.

The chain recombines TRBV29-1 with TRBJ1-1; D is possibly TRBD1 (5 bases). CDR1 is SQVTM and CDR2 is ANQGSEA in the germline V gene. The CDR3 contains 12 residues. The germline V and J ends were trimmed by 5 bases and 5 bases, with 12 bases remaining between them. The chain's CDR3 is CSVRSDKTEAFF. In DNA, the CDR3 is TGCAGCGTTAGATCGGACAAGACTGAAGCTTTCTTT.

This chain's CDR3 is CASSPLGTGTTYNEQFF. The CDR3 coding sequence is TGTGCCAGCTCACCACTCGGTACGGGGACAACCTACAATGAGCAGTTCTTC. V and J are TRBV18 and TRBJ2-1; D may be TRBD1 (6 bases). The CDR3 is made up of 17 amino acids. V lost 1 base and J 2 bases, leaving 15 bases between the germline ends. The germline V gene encodes CDR1 KGHSH and CDR2 LQKENI.

This chain uses TRBV3-1 (or the pseudogene TRBV3-2) with TRBJ1-1; tentative D call: TRBD1 (5 bases). Trimming took 3 bases from V and 5 from J, leaving 7 bases between them. Germline-derived CDR1 and CDR2 are LGHDT and YNNKEL (reference sequence). The CDR3 runs to 12 residues. The CDR3 coding sequence is TGTGCCAGCAGCCATGGGGGGACTGAAGCTTTCTTT. Protein: CASSHGGTEAFF.

The chain has TRBV7-2 and TRBJ2-4, with TRBD2 matching 12 bases. Germline loops: CDR1 SGHTA, CDR2 FQGNSA. Unmatched junction bases numbered 3, after V lost 3 bases and J lost 6 bases. There are 15 residues in the CDR3. The CDR3 region is CASSFLAGGGNIQYF. For the CDR3, the DNA is TGTGCCAGCAGCTTTCTAGCGGGAGGGGGAAACATTCAGTACTTC.

The rearrangement links TRBV7-2 to TRBJ2-3; D might be TRBD2 (7 bases). CDR3 size: 15 residues. Trimming cost V 5 bases and J 1 base, with 13 bases left between them. Germline loops: CDR1 SGHTA, CDR2 FQGNSA. The DNA for the CDR3 is TGTGCCAGCAGCCAACGGGGGGCGGGCACAGATACGCAGTATTTT. It translates to CASSQRGAGTDTQYF. The whole variable domain, filled in from reference TRBV7-2 and TRBJ2-3, reads GAGVSQSPSNKVTEKGKDVELRCDPISGHTALYWYRQSLGQGLEFLIYFQGNSAPDKSGLPSDRFSAERTGGSVSTLTIQRTQQEDSAVYLCASSQRGAGTDTQYFGPGTRLTVL.

The chain has TRBV14 and TRBJ1-2, with a possible D match to TRBD1 (6 bases). V shed 1 base and J shed 3 bases, with 9 bases lying between them. The CDR3 has 14 residues. Germline V gene lookup returns CDR1 SGHDN and CDR2 FVKESK. The CDR3 sequence: CASSQGRQDYGYTF. As DNA, the CDR3 is TGTGCCAGCAGCCAAGGGAGACAGGACTATGGCTACACCTTC.

In this sample, this clone turned up a few times. CDR3 in DNA: TGTGCCAGCAGCTTGAGGGGACTGGGCACCGGGGAGCTGTTTTTT. It encodes CASSLRGLGTGELFF. The chain joins TRBV5-6 to TRBJ2-2, with D tentatively TRBD2 (6 bases). V shed 1 base and J shed 4 bases, with 11 bases lying between them. The CDR3 sequence is 15 residues long. Germline-derived CDR1 and CDR2 are SGHDT and YYEEEE. Based on the CDR3 plus reference TRBV5-6 and TRBJ2-2, the full variable domain is DAGVTQSPTHLIKTRGQQVTLRCSPKSGHDTVSWYQQALGQGPQFIFQYYEEEERQRGNFPDRFSGHQFPNYSSELNVNALLLGDSALYLCASSLRGLGTGELFFGEGSRLTVL.

This clone has only one observation. The V gene is TRBV4-1, the J gene TRBJ1-1; D gene ambiguous. The germline gives CDR1 MGHRA, CDR2 YSYEKL. The V gene lost 1 base and the J gene lost 1 base, with 10 bases spanning the gap. This CDR3 is 15 amino acids long. The CDR3 bases are TGCGCCAGCAGCCAAGCGGGAGCGGGGAACACTGAAGCTTTCTTT. It encodes CASSQAGAGNTEAFF.

V gene TRBV9 combines with J gene TRBJ1-5; TRBD1 agrees at 7 bases. There are 14 residues in the CDR3. The J segment lost 5 bases and the V segment lost 0 bases, leaving 2 bases of the junction unmatched. Germline-derived CDR1 and CDR2 are SGDLS and YYNGEE. The CDR3 coding sequence is TGTGCCAGCAGCGTAGTAGGGGGCGATCAGCCCCAGCATTTT. Amino acid sequence: CASSVVGGDQPQHF.

The chain joins TRBV11-2 to TRBJ2-3; TRBD2 matches 9 bases. Germline lookup yields CDR1 SGHAT and CDR2 FQNNGV. V shed 2 bases, J shed 1 base, and the junction held 7 bases outside the gene matches. This CDR3 is built from 17 residues. The CDR3 nucleotides are TGTGCCAGCAGCTTAAGTTTGCAGCGGGGGGGCACAGATACGCAGTATTTT. It encodes CASSLSLQRGGTDTQYF. Looking up the rest from reference TRBV11-2 and TRBJ2-3 gives the full variable domain: EAGVAQSPRYKIIEKRQSVAFWCNPISGHATLYWYQQILGQGPKLLIQFQNNGVVDDSQLPKDRFSAERLKGVDSTLKIQPAKLEDSAVYLCASSLSLQRGGTDTQYFGPGTRLTVL.

The chain uses TRBV7-9 and TRBJ2-7, with D maybe TRBD1 (5 bases). This CDR3 is 15 amino acids long. Germline V CDR1 and CDR2: SEHNR, FQNEAQ (reference sequence). Trimming cost V 5 bases and J 2 bases, with 16 bases left between them. The CDR3 region is CASSGPGQDTYEQYF. The CDR3 DNA follows: TGTGCCAGCAGCGGACCTGGGCAGGACACCTACGAGCAGTACTTC.

The J gene is TRBJ2-7, the V gene TRBV27, with 10 bases aligning to TRBD2. Germline V gene data show CDR1 as MNHEY and CDR2 as SMNVEV (reference sequence). V was pared by 6 bases and J by 2 bases, with 4 bases of the junction left unmatched. CDR3 length: 14 residues. CDR3 in DNA: TGTGCCAGCAGGACTAGCGGGTTGCCCTACGAGCAGTACTTC. Residues: CASRTSGLPYEQYF.

This chain's CDR3 is CASSLHKGGNTEAFF. Here the CDR3 DNA reads TGTGCCAGCAGCCTGCACAAGGGAGGCAACACTGAAGCTTTCTTT. This chain links TRBV7-6 with TRBJ1-1; no clear D. Germline V gene data show CDR1 as SGHVS and CDR2 as FNYEAQ. This CDR3 contains 15 residues. Trimming cost V 5 bases and J 2 bases, with 15 bases left between them. Based on the CDR3 plus reference TRBV7-6 and TRBJ1-1, the full variable domain is GAGVSQSPRYKVTKRGQDVALRCDPISGHVSLYWYRQALGQGPEFLTYFNYEAQQDKSGLPNDRFSAERPEGSISTLTIQRTEQRDSAMYRCASSLHKGGNTEAFFGQGTRLTVV.

Only one count was recorded for this clone. The genes are TRBV11-2 and TRBJ2-7; 9 bases are a match to TRBD1. Germline V lookup: CDR1 SGHAT, CDR2 FQNNGV. CDR3 length: 15 amino acids. V shed 5 bases, J shed 3 bases, and the junction held 8 bases outside the gene matches. The CDR3 region has the DNA TGTGCCAGCAGCCCCGGACAGGGGCCAGTCTACGAGCAGTACTTC. Protein: CASSPGQGPVYEQYF.

The V call is TRBV10-3, the J call TRBJ2-3; tentative D call: TRBD2 (5 bases). Germline lookup yields CDR1 ENHRY and CDR2 SYGVKD. The germline V and J ends were trimmed by 7 bases and 7 bases, with 18 bases remaining between them. The CDR3 spans 14 residues. The CDR3 protein is CAIKGVLAQNTQYF. The CDR3 nucleotides are TGTGCCATCAAGGGTGTTCTAGCACAAAATACGCAGTATTTT.

This chain joins TRBV18 and TRBJ1-1; no definite D call. The V and J ends lost 1 base and 1 base respectively, with 10 bases between them. Germline V gene data show CDR1 as KGHSH and CDR2 as LQKENI. The CDR3 extends over 15 amino acids. CDR3 nucleotides: TGTGCCAGCTCACCACAGGGAGCCGCGAACACTGAAGCTTTCTTT. It yields the protein CASSPQGAANTEAFF.

This clone was counted a few times. This chain uses TRBV18 with TRBJ2-7; 7 bases map to TRBD1. Germline lookup yields CDR1 KGHSH and CDR2 LQKENI. Trimming at V came to 4 bases and at J to 3 bases, leaving 6 bases not matched to a gene. The CDR3 has 14 amino acids. The CDR3 region has the DNA TGTGCCAGCTCACTGGGACAGATACTCTACGAGCAGTACTTC. Its translation is CASSLGQILYEQYF.

The rearrangement links TRBV7-2 to TRBJ2-5; D not certain. V dropped 5 bases and J dropped 4 bases, with 8 bases sitting between them. Germline values: CDR1 SGHTA, CDR2 FQGNSA. This CDR3 is built from 12 residues. CDR3 loop: CASSAFGETQYF. CDR3 DNA: TGTGCCAGCAGCGCCTTCGGAGAGACCCAGTACTTC.

The chain employs TRBV6-4 and TRBJ2-3; TRBD2 matches 11 bases. V dropped 3 bases and J dropped 4; count of bases not matched to a gene: 6. CDR1 and CDR2 from the germline V gene are MRHNA and SNTAGT. This CDR3 is built from 16 residues. The CDR3 DNA sequence: TGTGCCAGCAGTGATAGTAGCGGGGGGGCTTCAGATACGCAGTATTTT. This sequence encodes CASSDSSGGASDTQYF.

This sequence joins TRBV28 and TRBJ2-7; D unclear. Per the germline V gene, CDR1 is MDHEN and CDR2 is SYDVKM. The CDR3 spans 14 residues. Trimming shortened V by 6 bases and J by 4 bases, and 16 bases separated the two germline ends. This CDR3 reads CASSPVAAKYEQYF. CDR3 sequence (DNA): TGTGCCAGCAGCCCTGTTGCGGCAAAATACGAGCAGTACTTC.

The table lists this clone with a count of one. This rearrangement joins TRBV20-1 to TRBJ2-1; 8 nucleotides line up with TRBD1. Germline CDR1 is DFQATT and CDR2 is SNEGSKA (reference sequence). The CDR3 has 16 residues. J lost 4 bases, V lost 4 bases, and 12 bases had no gene match. The CDR3 DNA sequence: TGCAGTGCTAATGATATAGGGACAGGACTTTACAATGAGCAGTTCTTC. This codes for CSANDIGTGLYNEQFF.

This clone was picked up a small number of times. The V call is TRBV5-4, the J call TRBJ2-1, with 7 bases fitting TRBD2. Germline V CDR1 and CDR2: SGHNT, YYREEE (reference sequence). V dropped 3 bases and J dropped 5; count of bases not matched to a gene: 5. This CDR3 region has 14 residues. The CDR3 protein is CASSWRGSDNEQFF. For the CDR3, the DNA is TGTGCCAGCAGCTGGCGGGGGAGCGACAATGAGCAGTTCTTC. The variable domain in full, with the rest retrieved from reference TRBV5-4 and TRBJ2-1, is ETGVTQSPTHLIKTRGQQVTLRCSSQSGHNTVSWYQQALGQGPQFIFQYYREEENGRGNFPPRFSGLQFPNYSSELNVNALELDDSALYLCASSWRGSDNEQFFGPGTRLTVL.